The 2 T cell receptor beta chains below all came from one sample that was sequenced in a study of T cell responses to AZD1222 COVID-19 vaccine. Sequencing was performed with immunoSEQ multiplex PCR; in TCRdb, only in-frame clones are kept and a portion is missing. The data show 90,000 to 120,000 clones, with around 92% seen just once and under 10% held by the top ten. The sequencing used peripheral blood, collected 28 days after the second AZD1222 dose. These receptors all stem from an adult who received the AZD1222 COVID-19 vaccine.

V and J are TRBV6-2 or TRBV6-3 and TRBJ2-2, with D maybe TRBD2 (6 bases). In germline, CDR1 is MNHEY, CDR2 SVGEGT. V gave up 1 base and J gave up 6 bases, with 24 bases separating them. The CDR3 extends over 19 amino acids. The CDR3 loop is CASSYWLFRAGTASGELFF. The DNA for the CDR3 is TGTGCCAGCAGTTACTGGCTCTTTCGCGCGGGGACGGCTTCCGGGGAGCTGTTTTTT.

This chain links TRBV5-1 with TRBJ1-2, with D possibly matching TRBD1 (5 bases). Germline CDR1 reads SGHRS; CDR2 reads YFSETQ. The CDR3 runs 14 residues. Trimming cost V 7 bases and J 0 bases, with 13 bases left between them. CDR3 in DNA: TGCGCCAGCGGGGGGGGGACCCCTAACTATGGCTACACCTTC. This translates into CASGGGTPNYGYTF. The full variable domain, its missing parts supplied by reference TRBV5-1 and TRBJ1-2, is KAGVTQTPRYLIKTRGQQVTLSCSPISGHRSVSWYQQTPGQGLQFLFEYFSETQRNKGNFPGRFSGRQFSNSRSEMNVSTLELGDSALYLCASGGGTPNYGYTFGSGTRLTVV.